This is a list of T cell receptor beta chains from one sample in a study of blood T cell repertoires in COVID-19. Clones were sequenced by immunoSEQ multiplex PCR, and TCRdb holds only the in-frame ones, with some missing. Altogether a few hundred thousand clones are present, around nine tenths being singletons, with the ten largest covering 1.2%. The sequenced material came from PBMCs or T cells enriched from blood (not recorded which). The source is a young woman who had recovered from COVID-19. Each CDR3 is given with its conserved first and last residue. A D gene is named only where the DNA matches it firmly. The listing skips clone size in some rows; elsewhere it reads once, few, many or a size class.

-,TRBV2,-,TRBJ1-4,CASSQDEKLFF,TGTGCCAGCAGCCAGGATGAAAAACTGTTTTTT
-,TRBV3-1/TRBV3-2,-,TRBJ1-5,CASSQEESPSNQPQHF,TGTGCCAGCAGCCAAGAAGAGTCCCCGAGCAATCAGCCCCAGCATTTT
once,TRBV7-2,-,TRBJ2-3,CASSFYRSDTQYF,TGTGCCAGCAGCTTCTACCGGTCGGATACGCAGTATTTT
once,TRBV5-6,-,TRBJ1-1,CASSLRTDRRRHTEAFF,TGTGCCAGCAGCCTACGAACTGACAGGAGGAGACACACTGAAGCTTTCTTT
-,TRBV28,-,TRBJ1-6,CASSRGGLRSSYNSPLHF,TGTGCCAGCAGTCGAGGGGGTCTCCGGAGCTCCTATAATTCACCCCTCCACTTT
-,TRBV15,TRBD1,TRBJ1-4,CATSRDRVGEKLFF,TGTGCCACCAGTAGGGACAGGGTAGGGGAAAAACTGTTTTTT
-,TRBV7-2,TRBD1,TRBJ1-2,CASSRGQGPGTF,TGTGCCAGCAGCCGAGGACAGGGGCCGGGCACCTTC
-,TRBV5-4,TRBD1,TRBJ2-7,CASSNPGQGDYEQYF,TGTGCCAGCAGCAACCCGGGACAGGGCGACTACGAGCAGTACTTC
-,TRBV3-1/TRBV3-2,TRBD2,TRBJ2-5,CASSVHSGGLGETQYF,TGTGCCAGCAGCGTCCACAGCGGGGGCTTGGGGGAGACCCAGTACTTC
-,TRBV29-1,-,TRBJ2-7,CSVGVGGATYEQYF,TGCAGCGTAGGGGTTGGGGGGGCGACCTACGAGCAGTACTTC